This T cell receptor (beta chain) comes out of a study of blood T cell repertoires in COVID-19. About the study: From the United States, Italy and Spain came samples of acute and convalescent COVID-19. Sources were T cells, B-cell-depleted T cells, or PBMCs; the material itself was cDNA or gDNA.

Authors' data handling: Cell counts per sample came from amplifying reference gene primers. Clones were read by immunoSEQ multiplex PCR, and TCRdb kept only the in-frame ones, dropping some. From that table come the V and J calls and clone size; the DNA was used to work out D and trimming. The table includes 250,000 or so clones, roughly 86% detected once. The CDR3 covers 12 residues. J lost 7 bases, V lost 6 bases, and 6 bases had no gene match. Germline CDR1 and CDR2: SQVTM and ANQGSEA. The J gene is TRBJ1-2, the V gene TRBV29-1, with 9 bases aligning to TRBD1. The clonotype comes from a woman younger than 30 who had recovered from COVID-19. Material for sequencing was PBMCs or T cells enriched from blood (not recorded which). CDR3 sequence reads: CSVGDRDSGYTF. In DNA form, the CDR3 reads TGCAGCGTGGGGGACAGGGATAGTGGCTACACCTTC.